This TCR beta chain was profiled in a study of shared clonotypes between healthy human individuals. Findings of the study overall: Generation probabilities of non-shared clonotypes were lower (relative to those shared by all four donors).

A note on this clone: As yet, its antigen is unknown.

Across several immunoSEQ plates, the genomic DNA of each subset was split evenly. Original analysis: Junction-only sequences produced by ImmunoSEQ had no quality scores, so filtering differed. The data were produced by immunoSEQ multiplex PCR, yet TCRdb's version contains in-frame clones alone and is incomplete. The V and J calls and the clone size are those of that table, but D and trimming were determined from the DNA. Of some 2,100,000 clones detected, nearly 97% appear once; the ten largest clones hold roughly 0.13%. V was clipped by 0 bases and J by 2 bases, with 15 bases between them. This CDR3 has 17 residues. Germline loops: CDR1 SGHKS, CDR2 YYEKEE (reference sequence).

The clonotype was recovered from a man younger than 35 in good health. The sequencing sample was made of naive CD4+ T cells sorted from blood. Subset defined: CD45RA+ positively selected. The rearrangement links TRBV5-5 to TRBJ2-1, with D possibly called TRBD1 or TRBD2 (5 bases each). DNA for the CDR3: TGTGCCAGCAGCTTGGCGGGCCGGGGCAGCCCCTACAATGAGCAGTTCTTC. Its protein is CASSLAGRGSPYNEQFF.